One and the same sample provided the 32 T cell receptor beta chains below, sequenced in a study of shared clonotypes between healthy human individuals. Profiled with immunoSEQ multiplex PCR; TCRdb holds only in-frame clones, not every one. In the table there are roughly 110,000 clones, around two thirds of which are singletons. The sequenced material came from memory CD8+ T cells sorted from blood. This sample's subset: CD45RO+ cells pooled with CCR7-negative TemRA cells. Receptor source: a woman aged 30 to 39 in good health.

The chain recombines TRBV5-6 with TRBJ2-7; maybe TRBD1 (5 bases). This CDR3 region has 14 residues. From germline, CDR1 is SGHDT and CDR2 YYEEEE. Trimming shortened V by 0 bases and J by 6 bases, and 13 bases separated the two germline ends. The CDR3: CASSLGGAGREQYF. In nucleotides, the CDR3 is TGTGCCAGCAGCTTGGGTGGGGCCGGACGCGAGCAGTACTTC.

The chain carries TRBV7-8 and TRBJ2-7; no clear D gene. Germline assignment: CDR1 SGHVS and CDR2 FQNEAQ. This CDR3 spans 14 amino acids. V was clipped by 5 bases and J by 1 base, with 12 bases between them. In DNA, the CDR3 is TGTGCCAGCAGCCAGGTTGACGAGTCCTACGAGCAGTACTTC. Its translation: CASSQVDESYEQYF.

This chain joins TRBV29-1 and TRBJ2-7; a weak D match, TRBD1 (5 bases). The V end was cut by 1 base, the J end by 3 bases, with 37 bases between. CDR1 SQVTM and CDR2 ANQGSEA come from the germline V gene. The CDR3 is 22 amino acids. CDR3 amino acids: CSVEVGGSEPPRGREFGYEQYF. The CDR3 DNA is TGCAGCGTTGAAGTCGGTGGTTCCGAACCTCCTAGGGGTCGCGAGTTTGGCTACGAGCAGTACTTC.

This clone was counted between two and nine times. V and J are TRBV19 and TRBJ1-1; no firm D call. V was clipped by 3 bases and J by 11 bases, with 16 bases between them. The CDR3 contains 13 residues. Germline assignment: CDR1 LNHDA and CDR2 SQIVND (reference sequence). CDR3 DNA sequence: TGTGCCAGTAGTATTTGGAGTCGGGAAGAGGCTTTCTTT. Encoded protein: CASSIWSREEAFF. The variable domain in full, completed from reference TRBV19 and TRBJ1-1, reads DGGITQSPKYLFRKEGQNVTLSCEQNLNHDAMYWYRQDPGQGLRLIYYSQIVNDFQKGDIAEGYSVSREKKESFPLTVTSAQKNPTAFYLCASSIWSREEAFFGQGTRLTVV.

The rearrangement links TRBV30 to TRBJ1-1; D possibly corresponds to TRBD1 (5 bases). V lost 3 bases, J lost 2 bases, and 13 bases lay in between. The CDR3 is made up of 14 amino acids. The germline CDR1 and CDR2 sequences are GTSNPN and SVGIG (reference sequence). The CDR3 region has the DNA TGTGCCTGGAGCCCGGGACGGGGAAACACTGAAGCTTTCTTT. The encoded protein is CAWSPGRGNTEAFF. Together with reference TRBV30 and TRBJ1-1, the CDR3 gives the full variable domain: SQTIHQWPATLVQPVGSPLSLECTVEGTSNPNLYWYRQAAGRGLQLLFYSVGIGQISSEVPQNLSASRPQDRQFILSSKKLLLSDSGFYLCAWSPGRGNTEAFFGQGTRLTVV.

In this sample, this clone turned up once. The rearrangement uses TRBV11-2 and TRBJ2-1; perhaps D is TRBD1 or TRBD2 (5 bases each). The CDR3 runs 16 residues. The germline V gene encodes CDR1 SGHAT and CDR2 FQNNGV. V was clipped by 3 bases and J by 4 bases, with 16 bases between them. CDR3 sequence reads: CASSFPFRGKYNEQFF. CDR3 DNA sequence: TGTGCCAGCAGCTTTCCCTTTCGGGGCAAATACAATGAGCAGTTCTTC.

This chain links TRBV6-5 with TRBJ2-7; D is ambiguous. Trimming removed 2 bases from V and 5 bases from J, with 10 bases in between. Germline V lookup: CDR1 MNHEY, CDR2 SVGAGI. CDR3 length equals 13 residues. The CDR3 sequence: CASSYAEAHEQYF. Here the CDR3 DNA reads TGTGCCAGCAGTTACGCAGAGGCTCACGAGCAGTACTTC.

V usage is TRBV2 and J usage is TRBJ2-1; D might be TRBD2 (6 bases). The germline CDR1 and CDR2 sequences are SNHLY and FYNNEI. Between the trimmed V and J ends, which lost 10 bases and 1 base, there was a span of 17 bases. The CDR3 is made up of 15 amino acids. For the CDR3, the DNA is TGTGCCATTTCCAAGCGGGCTAAATCCTACAATGAGCAGTTCTTC. Its protein is CAISKRAKSYNEQFF.

There are a few counts of this clone. V and J are TRBV6-5 and TRBJ2-1, with 10 bases identical to TRBD2. Germline CDR1 and CDR2: MNHEY and SVGAGI. The CDR3 is 15 amino acids. The V and J ends lost 7 bases and 8 bases, in that order; junction bases with no gene match: 11. The CDR3 loop reads CASTPGAGGPHEQFF. In DNA form, the CDR3 reads TGTGCCAGCACCCCGGGAGCGGGAGGGCCCCATGAGCAGTTCTTC.

The chain couples TRBV18 to TRBJ2-1; D ambiguous. Germline V gene lookup returns CDR1 KGHSH and CDR2 LQKENI. V dropped 1 base and J dropped 5 bases, with 15 bases sitting between them. CDR3 size: 16 residues. For the CDR3, the DNA is TGTGCCAGCTCACCACGGCAAGACTGGACCAACAATGAGCAGTTCTTC. This translates into CASSPRQDWTNNEQFF.

V usage is TRBV11-2 and J usage is TRBJ2-7; D gene unclear. This CDR3 has 16 amino acids. CDR1 SGHAT and CDR2 FQNNGV come from the germline V gene. The V and J ends lost 0 bases and 4 bases respectively, with 16 bases between them. CDR3 in amino acids: CASSLEPSLVGYEQYF. DNA for the CDR3: TGTGCCAGCAGCTTAGAACCTAGTTTGGTCGGGTACGAGCAGTACTTC. The variable domain in full, with the rest retrieved from reference TRBV11-2 and TRBJ2-7, is EAGVAQSPRYKIIEKRQSVAFWCNPISGHATLYWYQQILGQGPKLLIQFQNNGVVDDSQLPKDRFSAERLKGVDSTLKIQPAKLEDSAVYLCASSLEPSLVGYEQYFGPGTRLTVT.

The chain links TRBV18 to TRBJ1-5, with D possibly TRBD1 on 6 matching bases. Germline CDR1 and CDR2: KGHSH and LQKENI. The germline V and J ends were trimmed by 2 bases and 5 bases, with 13 bases remaining between them. The CDR3 covers 15 residues. The CDR3 DNA reads as TGTGCCAGCTCACCAGCGACAGGCGCGTATCAGCCCCAGCATTTT. Protein product: CASSPATGAYQPQHF.

This clone was recorded a few times. The chain has TRBV15 and TRBJ2-3; 8 nucleotides match TRBD2. The CDR3 runs to 15 residues. Germline values: CDR1 LNHNV, CDR2 YYDKDF (reference sequence). V lost 5 bases, J lost 2 bases, and 6 bases stayed unmatched. The CDR3 reads CATSAQTSDTDTQYF. The CDR3, as DNA: TGTGCCACCAGCGCGCAGACTAGCGACACAGATACGCAGTATTTT.

The chain is built from TRBV6-6 and TRBJ1-5, with D uncertain. CDR3 size: 12 residues. Germline values: CDR1 MNHNY, CDR2 SVGAGI (reference sequence). V was clipped by 5 bases and J by 2 bases, with 4 bases between them. CDR3 nucleotide sequence: TGTGCCAGCAGTCGGGGCAATCAGCCCCAGCATTTT. Amino acids: CASSRGNQPQHF.

This chain joins TRBV9 and TRBJ2-2; 8 bases fit TRBD1. This CDR3 spans 18 amino acids. CDR1 SGDLS and CDR2 YYNGEE come from the germline V gene. J gave up 0 bases and V 3 bases, and 10 bases lay outside the gene matches. As DNA, the CDR3 is TGTGCCAGCAGCGACCGACAGGGGAGGACCACGAACACCGGGGAGCTGTTTTTT. It specifies CASSDRQGRTTNTGELFF.

CDR3 DNA: TGTGCCAGCAGCTTAAGGACAGACTACGAGCAGTACTTC. Residues: CASSLRTDYEQYF. This chain connects TRBV7-6 to TRBJ2-7; possibly TRBD1 for D (6 bases). The CDR3 loop spans 13 amino acids. The V gene's germline CDR1 is SGHVS and CDR2 FNYEAQ. With 2 bases removed from V and 3 bases from J, the gap between germline ends came to 8 bases.

The chain joins TRBV5-1 to TRBJ2-5, with 12 bases matching TRBD1. Trimming removed 3 bases from V and 4 bases from J; junction bases left unmatched: 4. Germline CDR1 is SGHRS and CDR2 is YFSETQ. The CDR3 totals 15 residues. CDR3 sequence: CASSWGQGAPETQYF. CDR3 in DNA: TGCGCCAGCAGCTGGGGACAGGGGGCTCCAGAGACCCAGTACTTC.

This clone came up many times. The CDR3 here is CASRSGAHTEAFF. DNA of the CDR3: TGTGCCAGCAGGTCAGGGGCCCACACTGAAGCTTTCTTT. This chain uses TRBV6-1 with TRBJ1-1; a possible D gene is TRBD1 (6 bases). In germline, CDR1 is MNHNS, CDR2 SASEGT. The CDR3 runs to 13 residues. Trimming left V 6 bases short and J 3 bases short, with 11 bases between.

In its sample, this clone was seen a few times. This rearrangement joins TRBV6-1 to TRBJ2-3; D remains ambiguous. The CDR3 loop spans 15 amino acids. The V end was cut by 2 bases, the J end by 0 bases, with 9 bases between. CDR1 is MNHNS, CDR2 SASEGT, per germline. The CDR3 sequence: CASSELQYSTDTQYF. The CDR3 coding sequence is TGTGCCAGCAGTGAACTACAGTATAGCACAGATACGCAGTATTTT.

V usage is TRBV4-1 and J usage is TRBJ2-7; the match to TRBD1 covers 10 bases. There are 15 residues in the CDR3. J gave up 4 bases and V 0 bases, and 3 bases lay outside the gene matches. CDR1 and CDR2 (germline): MGHRA, YSYEKL. As DNA, the CDR3 is TGCGCCAGCAGCCAAGAAAGGACAGGGGGGTACGAGCAGTACTTC. Protein sequence: CASSQERTGGYEQYF.

The genes are TRBV4-1 and TRBJ2-1; 15 nucleotides agree with TRBD2. CDR1 MGHRA and CDR2 YSYEKL come from the germline V gene. V shed 4 bases and J 10 bases; nucleotides not matched to a gene: 2. The CDR3 sequence is 14 residues long. This CDR3 is CASSRTSGRGEQFF. The DNA for the CDR3 is TGCGCCAGCAGCCGGACTAGCGGGAGGGGAGAGCAGTTCTTC.

The chain employs TRBV7-2 and TRBJ2-7, with 8 bases aligning to TRBD1. V shed 5 bases and J 2 bases; nucleotides not matched to a gene: 5. Germline lookup yields CDR1 SGHTA and CDR2 FQGNSA. The CDR3 covers 14 residues. CDR3 loop: CASSLGQGTYEQYF. CDR3 coding DNA: TGTGCCAGCAGCCTAGGACAGGGCACCTACGAGCAGTACTTC.

The V call is TRBV27, the J call TRBJ1-1; no reliable D call. This CDR3 is built from 13 residues. The V gene's germline CDR1 is MNHEY and CDR2 SMNVEV (reference sequence). V was shortened by 2 bases and J by 1 base, with 5 bases between the two germline ends. CDR3 loop: CASSLDWNTEAFF. The CDR3 DNA sequence: TGTGCCAGCAGTTTAGATTGGAACACTGAAGCTTTCTTT.

The V gene is TRBV7-6, the J gene TRBJ2-2; D remains ambiguous. The CDR3 runs 11 residues. Per the germline V gene, CDR1 is SGHVS and CDR2 is FNYEAQ. V gave up 5 bases and J gave up 5 bases, with 3 bases separating them. The CDR3 here is CASSETGELFF. The CDR3 DNA is TGTGCCAGCAGCGAAACCGGGGAGCTGTTTTTT.

The V call is TRBV4-2, the J call TRBJ1-2; 7 bases align to TRBD1. Germline V gene data show CDR1 as LGHNA and CDR2 as YNFKEQ. The CDR3 consists of 14 residues. Losses at the gene ends were 3 bases for V and 4 bases for J; bases not matched to a gene: 5. DNA of the CDR3: TGTGCCAGCAGCCAGGACAGGAGCGGCTATGGCTACACCTTC. Translated, it gives CASSQDRSGYGYTF.

This clone was detected a few times. V gene TRBV4-1 combines with J gene TRBJ2-7; 15 bases are a match to TRBD2. V lost 4 bases and J lost 4; bases outside the gene matches: 11. The CDR3 has 18 residues. Germline values: CDR1 MGHRA, CDR2 YSYEKL. CDR3 in amino acids: CASSLTPGLAGGAYEQYF. Written as DNA, the CDR3 is TGCGCCAGCAGCCTCACTCCGGGACTAGCGGGAGGAGCGTACGAGCAGTACTTC.

The V call is TRBV7-8, the J call TRBJ2-7; 9 nucleotides match TRBD2. The CDR3 covers 17 residues. Trimming removed 5 bases from V and 4 bases from J; junction bases left unmatched: 15. Germline V gene sequence: CDR1 SGHVS, CDR2 FQNEAQ. The CDR3 DNA follows: TGTGCCAGCAGCACCCCTCGACAAGCGGGGGGAGCATACGAGCAGTACTTC. Protein sequence: CASSTPRQAGGAYEQYF.

In its sample, this clone was seen a few times. V is TRBV6-4 and J is TRBJ2-1, with 7 bases fitting TRBD2. Germline V CDR1 and CDR2: MRHNA, SNTAGT. V lost 2 bases to trimming and J lost 6 bases; unmatched junction nucleotides: 7. This CDR3 contains 15 residues. The CDR3 DNA sequence: TGTGCCAGCAGTGACCCCAGCGGGGATAGCAATGAGCAGTTCTTC. Amino acids: CASSDPSGDSNEQFF.

The DNA for the CDR3 is TGTGCCAGCAGCGAAGGGAGTACCGGGGAGCTGTTTTTT. As protein: CASSEGSTGELFF. The chain employs TRBV4-2 and TRBJ2-2; a possible D gene is TRBD2 (5 bases). CDR1 is LGHNA and CDR2 is YNFKEQ in the germline V gene. The CDR3 spans 13 residues. V dropped 5 bases and J dropped 5 bases, with 9 bases sitting between them.

The gene calls are TRBV29-1 and TRBJ2-5; TRBD1 might be the D (6 bases). The germline CDR1 and CDR2 sequences are SQVTM and ANQGSEA. Trimming removed 6 bases at V and 1 base at J, with 18 bases between. There are 15 residues in the CDR3. The CDR3 DNA is TGCAGCGTCGCAGGGGCCGGGACCGTCCAAGAGACCCAGTACTTC. Its protein is CSVAGAGTVQETQYF.

This clone came up a few times. This rearrangement joins TRBV7-8 to TRBJ2-3; 9 positions agree with TRBD1. Germline CDR1 reads SGHVS; CDR2 reads FQNEAQ. The CDR3 contains 16 residues. V shed 1 base and J 6 bases; nucleotides not matched to a gene: 8. The CDR3 spells CASSLVNRGPLDTQYF. As DNA, the CDR3 is TGTGCCAGCAGCTTAGTGAACAGGGGGCCCCTGGATACGCAGTATTTT.

V usage is TRBV6-6 and J usage is TRBJ2-1; 7 bases map to TRBD2. CDR1 is MNHNY and CDR2 is SVGAGI in the germline V gene (reference sequence). The trim removed 7 bases at V and 8 bases at J, leaving 5 bases unmatched. The CDR3 runs 12 residues. The CDR3 loop reads CASTGLVHEQFF. CDR3 nucleotide sequence: TGTGCCAGCACCGGACTAGTCCATGAGCAGTTCTTC.